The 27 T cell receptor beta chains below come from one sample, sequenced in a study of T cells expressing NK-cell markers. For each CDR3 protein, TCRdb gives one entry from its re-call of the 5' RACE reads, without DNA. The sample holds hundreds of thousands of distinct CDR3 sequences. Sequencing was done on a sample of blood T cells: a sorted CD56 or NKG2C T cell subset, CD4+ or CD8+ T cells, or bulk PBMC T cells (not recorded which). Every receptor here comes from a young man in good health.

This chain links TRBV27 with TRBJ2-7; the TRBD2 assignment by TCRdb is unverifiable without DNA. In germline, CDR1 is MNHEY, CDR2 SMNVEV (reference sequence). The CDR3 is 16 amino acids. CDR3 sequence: CASSTPRSGRVYEQYF.

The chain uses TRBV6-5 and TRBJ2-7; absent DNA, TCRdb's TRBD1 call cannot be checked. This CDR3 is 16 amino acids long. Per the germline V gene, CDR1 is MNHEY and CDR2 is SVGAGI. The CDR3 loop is CASSYSPTAGTFLLYF.

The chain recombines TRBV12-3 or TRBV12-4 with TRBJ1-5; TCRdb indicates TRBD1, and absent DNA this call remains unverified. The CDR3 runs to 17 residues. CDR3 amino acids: CASSYRQGLYSNQPQHF.

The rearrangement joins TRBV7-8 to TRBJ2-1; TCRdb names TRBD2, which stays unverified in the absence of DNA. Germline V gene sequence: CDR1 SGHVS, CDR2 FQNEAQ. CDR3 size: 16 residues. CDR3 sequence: CASKTLAGLGGNEQFF.

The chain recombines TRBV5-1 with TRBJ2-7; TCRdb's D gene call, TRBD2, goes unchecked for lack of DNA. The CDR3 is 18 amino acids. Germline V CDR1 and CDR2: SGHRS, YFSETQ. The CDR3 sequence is CASSLGGTSGANVYEQYF.

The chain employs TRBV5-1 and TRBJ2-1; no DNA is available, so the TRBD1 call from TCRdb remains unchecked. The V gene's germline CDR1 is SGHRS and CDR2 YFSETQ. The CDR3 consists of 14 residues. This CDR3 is CASSLKQGRNEQFF.

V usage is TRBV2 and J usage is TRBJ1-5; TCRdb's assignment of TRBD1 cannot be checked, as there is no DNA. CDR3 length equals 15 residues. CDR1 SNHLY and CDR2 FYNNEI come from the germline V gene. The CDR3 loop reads CASSEVTGVSQPQHF.

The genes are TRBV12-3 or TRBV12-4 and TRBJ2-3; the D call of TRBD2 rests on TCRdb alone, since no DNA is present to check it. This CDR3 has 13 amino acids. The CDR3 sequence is CASSPVRADTQYF.

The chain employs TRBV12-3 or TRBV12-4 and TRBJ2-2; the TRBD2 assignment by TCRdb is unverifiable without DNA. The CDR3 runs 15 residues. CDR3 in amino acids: CASSLRGVLTGELFF.

The CDR3 sequence: CASKTSGSWSDTQYF. The chain uses TRBV28 and TRBJ2-3; TCRdb calls TRBD2, which cannot be checked without DNA. This CDR3 is built from 15 residues. Germline values: CDR1 MDHEN, CDR2 SYDVKM.

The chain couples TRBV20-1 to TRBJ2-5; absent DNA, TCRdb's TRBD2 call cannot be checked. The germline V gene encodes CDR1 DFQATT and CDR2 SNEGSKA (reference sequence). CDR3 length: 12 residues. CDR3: CSALDTQETQYF.

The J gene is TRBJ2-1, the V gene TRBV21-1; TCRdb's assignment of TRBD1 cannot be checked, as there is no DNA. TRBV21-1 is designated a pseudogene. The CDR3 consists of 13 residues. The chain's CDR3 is CASSPGIYNEQFF.

CDR3 protein: CASSEGTAQPQHF. This rearrangement joins TRBV9 to TRBJ1-5. There are 13 residues in the CDR3. CDR1 SGDLS and CDR2 YYNGEE come from the germline V gene.

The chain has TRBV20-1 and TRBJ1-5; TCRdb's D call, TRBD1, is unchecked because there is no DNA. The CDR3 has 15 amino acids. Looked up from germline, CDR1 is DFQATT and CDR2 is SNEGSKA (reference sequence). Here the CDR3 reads CSARSGPRVSQPQHF.

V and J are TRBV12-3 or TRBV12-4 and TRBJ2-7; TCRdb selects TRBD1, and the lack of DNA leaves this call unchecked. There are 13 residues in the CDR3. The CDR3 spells CASNPGQGYEQYF.

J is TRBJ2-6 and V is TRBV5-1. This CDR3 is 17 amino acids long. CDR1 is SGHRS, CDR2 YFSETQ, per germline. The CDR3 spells CASSLALWDSGANVLTF.

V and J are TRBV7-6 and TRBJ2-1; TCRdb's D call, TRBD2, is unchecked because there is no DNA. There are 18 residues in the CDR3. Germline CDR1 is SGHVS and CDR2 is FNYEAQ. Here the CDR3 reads CASSSRTSGSKRDNEQFF. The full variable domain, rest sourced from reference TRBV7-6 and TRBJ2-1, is GAGVSQSPRYKVTKRGQDVALRCDPISGHVSLYWYRQALGQGPEFLTYFNYEAQQDKSGLPNDRFSAERPEGSISTLTIQRTEQRDSAMYRCASSSRTSGSKRDNEQFFGPGTRLTVL.

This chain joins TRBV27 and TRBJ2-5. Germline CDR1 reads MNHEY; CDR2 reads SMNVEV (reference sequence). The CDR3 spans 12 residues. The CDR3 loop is CASSSRGETQYF.

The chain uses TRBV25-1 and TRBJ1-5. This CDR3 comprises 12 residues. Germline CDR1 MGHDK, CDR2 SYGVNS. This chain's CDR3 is CASRNWNQPQHF.

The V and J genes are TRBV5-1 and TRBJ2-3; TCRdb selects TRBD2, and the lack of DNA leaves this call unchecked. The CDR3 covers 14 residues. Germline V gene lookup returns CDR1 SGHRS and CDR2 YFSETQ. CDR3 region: CASSFRGLGDTQYF. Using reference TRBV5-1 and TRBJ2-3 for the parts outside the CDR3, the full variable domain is KAGVTQTPRYLIKTRGQQVTLSCSPISGHRSVSWYQQTPGQGLQFLFEYFSETQRNKGNFPGRFSGRQFSNSRSEMNVSTLELGDSALYLCASSFRGLGDTQYFGPGTRLTVL.

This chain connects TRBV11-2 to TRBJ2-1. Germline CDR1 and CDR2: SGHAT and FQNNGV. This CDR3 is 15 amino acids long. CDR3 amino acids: CASSLGPRSEDEQFF.

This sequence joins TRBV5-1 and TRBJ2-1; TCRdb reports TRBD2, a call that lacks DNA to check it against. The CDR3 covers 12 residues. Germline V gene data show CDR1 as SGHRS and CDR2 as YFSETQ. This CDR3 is CASSTDSYEQFF.

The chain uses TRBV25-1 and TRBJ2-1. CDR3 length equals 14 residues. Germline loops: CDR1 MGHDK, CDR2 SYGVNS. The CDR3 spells CASSESEQYNEQFF.

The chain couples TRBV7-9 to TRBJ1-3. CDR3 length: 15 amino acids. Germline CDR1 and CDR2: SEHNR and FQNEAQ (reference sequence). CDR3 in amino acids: CASSLVGSDGNTIYF.

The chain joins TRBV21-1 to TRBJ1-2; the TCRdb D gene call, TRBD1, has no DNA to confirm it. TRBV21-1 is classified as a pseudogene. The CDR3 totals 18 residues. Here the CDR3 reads CASSKVRGVGDIDYGYTF.

The CDR3 loop reads CASSLISQEETQYF. The chain employs TRBV7-2 and TRBJ2-5. CDR1 SGHTA and CDR2 FQGNSA come from the germline V gene. The CDR3 is 14 amino acids.

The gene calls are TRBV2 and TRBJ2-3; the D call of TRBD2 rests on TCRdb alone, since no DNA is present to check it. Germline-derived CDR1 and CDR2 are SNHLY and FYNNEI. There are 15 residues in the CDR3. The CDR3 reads CASVPASGSTDTQYF.